This is a list of T cell receptor beta chains from one sample in a study of T cell changes during pregnancy in multiple sclerosis. The repertoire was sequenced with immunoSEQ multiplex PCR; TCRdb's copy has only in-frame clones and lacks some. The table lists 55,000 to 80,000 clones, 80% to 95% of them singletons, with around 3% in the top ten. Sequencing was performed on CD8+ T cells from peripheral blood mononuclear cells, taken in the second trimester of pregnancy. These receptors came from a female donor with multiple sclerosis, enrolled in a pregnancy study. Both conserved end residues are part of each CDR3. Fields, in order: D gene, clone size, J gene, V gene, CDR3 protein, CDR3 DNA. The D gene is left open where the match is weak. Clone size is shown for a subset of rows, as once, few, many or a class of expanded clone.

>-|-|TRBJ1-4|TRBV6-1
CASSVVGSGEKLFF
TGTGCCAGCAGTGTAGTAGGGAGTGGTGAAAAACTGTTTTTT
>TRBD2|-|TRBJ2-1|TRBV9
CASSGLRAGPTYNEQFF
TGTGCCAGCAGCGGCCTTAGAGCGGGGCCTACCTACAATGAGCAGTTCTTC
>TRBD2|-|TRBJ2-2|TRBV9
CASSTTGTSNTGELFF
TGTGCCAGCAGCACAACCGGGACTAGCAACACCGGGGAGCTGTTTTTT
>TRBD1|-|TRBJ2-7|TRBV6-6
CASSSTGTEVF
TGTGCCAGCAGCTCTACCGGGACAGAAGTCTTC
>TRBD2|once|TRBJ2-1|TRBV5-1
CASSLEGGSGSGNEQFF
TGCGCCAGCAGCTTGGAAGGAGGTAGCGGGAGTGGCAATGAGCAGTTCTTC
>TRBD2|-|TRBJ2-3|TRBV5-1
CASPGLATDTQYF
TGCGCCAGCCCCGGACTAGCAACAGATACGCAGTATTTT
>-|-|TRBJ1-1|TRBV13
CASKEGHNTEAFF
TGTGCCAGCAAGGAGGGTCATAACACTGAAGCTTTCTTT
>-|-|TRBJ2-1|TRBV27
CASSPPSYEQFF
TGTGCCAGCAGTCCCCCCAGTTATGAGCAGTTCTTC
>-|-|TRBJ2-7|TRBV28
CASSPGLFQDYEQYF
TGTGCCAGCAGTCCCGGACTTTTCCAAGACTACGAGCAGTACTTC
>TRBD1|-|TRBJ2-5|TRBV6-5
CASSPTGGVQETQYF
TGTGCCAGCAGCCCGACAGGGGGCGTCCAAGAGACCCAGTACTTC
>TRBD1|-|TRBJ2-7|TRBV5-4
CASSSPGQMLSEQYF
TGTGCCAGCAGCTCACCGGGACAGATGTTAAGCGAGCAGTACTTC
>TRBD2|-|TRBJ2-1|TRBV10-1
CASRVAGVTYNEQFF
TGCGCCAGCAGGGTAGCGGGAGTCACCTACAATGAGCAGTTCTTC
>-|once|TRBJ1-2|TRBV6-1
CASSPTTRVIDGYTF
TGTGCCAGCAGTCCTACTACTCGGGTTATCGATGGCTACACCTTC
>TRBD1|-|TRBJ2-7|TRBV4-1
CASSQDWTGGYQEQYF
TGCGCCAGCAGCCAAGATTGGACAGGGGGGTATCAAGAGCAGTACTTC
>-|-|TRBJ2-1|TRBV7-9
CASSLALGSSYNEQFF
TGTGCCAGCAGCTTAGCGCTGGGGAGTTCCTACAATGAGCAGTTCTTC
>-|-|TRBJ2-3|TRBV19
CASSRDHPGDTDTQYF
TGTGCCAGTAGCCGGGACCACCCAGGGGATACAGATACGCAGTATTTT
>TRBD1|-|TRBJ1-1|TRBV7-9
CASSRTGHTEAFF
TGTGCCAGCAGCAGGACAGGGCACACTGAAGCTTTCTTT
>-|-|TRBJ2-5|TRBV19
CASSIKLELKTQYF
TGTGCCAGTAGTATTAAGTTAGAGCTAAAGACCCAGTACTTC
>-|-|TRBJ2-1|TRBV12-2
CASRRRVDEQFF
TGTGCAAGTCGCAGAAGAGTCGATGAGCAGTTCTTC
>-|-|TRBJ2-7|TRBV19
CASSIGAGLAGEQYF
TGTGCCAGTAGTATTGGCGCGGGACTGGCCGGCGAGCAGTACTTC
>-|-|TRBJ1-2|TRBV2
CASKPPGYDYGYTF
TGTGCCAGCAAGCCCCCCGGGTACGACTATGGCTACACCTTC
>-|-|TRBJ2-2|TRBV11-2
CASSFTTGELFF
TGTGCCAGCAGCTTTACTACCGGGGAGCTGTTTTTT
>TRBD2|-|TRBJ2-1|TRBV6-5
CASSSTFRTRLDEQFF
TGTGCCAGCAGTTCCACATTCAGGACTAGGCTGGATGAGCAGTTCTTC
>-|-|TRBJ1-1|TRBV9
CASSVGRTVGENTEAFF
TGTGCCAGCAGCGTAGGGAGAACAGTCGGGGAGAACACTGAAGCTTTCTTT
>-|-|TRBJ2-3|TRBV19
CASSRGLADTQYF
TGTGCCAGTAGTCGGGGACTTGCAGATACGCAGTATTTT
>TRBD2|-|TRBJ2-1|TRBV4-3
CASSQGTSGYNEQFF
TGCGCCAGCAGCCAAGGGACTAGCGGATACAATGAGCAGTTCTTC
>TRBD1|-|TRBJ1-1|TRBV29-1
CSVDHRRGGKNTEAFF
TGCAGCGTTGATCATCGTAGAGGGGGCAAGAACACTGAAGCTTTCTTT
>-|-|TRBJ2-3|TRBV2
CASSEDYQAADTQYF
TGTGCCAGCAGTGAAGACTACCAAGCTGCAGATACGCAGTATTTT
>-|once|TRBJ1-1|TRBV2
CASSEPGYAEAFF
TGTGCCAGCAGTGAACCAGGATACGCCGAAGCTTTCTTT
>TRBD1|-|TRBJ1-3|TRBV7-9
CASSQGSGNTIYF
TGTGCCAGCTCACAGGGGTCTGGAAACACCATATATTTT
>-|-|TRBJ2-5|TRBV19
CATEGGETQYF
TGTGCCACGGAGGGCGGCGAGACCCAGTACTTC
>-|-|TRBJ2-7|TRBV7-6
CASSLEQIYEQYF
TGTGCCAGCAGCTTAGAACAGATCTACGAGCAGTACTTC
>-|once|TRBJ2-1|TRBV19
CATEGGEQFF
TGTGCCACCGAAGGGGGTGAGCAGTTCTTC
>-|-|TRBJ2-2|TRBV30
CAWGQNTGELFF
TGTGCCTGGGGACAAAACACCGGGGAGCTGTTTTTT
>-|few|TRBJ1-3|TRBV19
CASILTPGTPYSGNTIYF
TGTGCCAGTATTCTAACTCCCGGGACACCATACTCTGGAAACACCATATATTTT
>TRBD1|once|TRBJ2-1|TRBV29-1
CSAGDRGYNEQFF
TGCAGCGCCGGGGACAGGGGGTACAATGAGCAGTTCTTC
>TRBD2|-|TRBJ2-7|TRBV11-2
CASSRPSGRGEQYF
TGTGCCAGCTCGCGGCCTAGCGGGAGGGGCGAGCAGTACTTC
>TRBD1|once|TRBJ1-3|TRBV7-9
CASSEDRTPGNTIYF
TGTGCCAGCAGCGAGGACAGGACACCTGGAAACACCATATATTTT
>TRBD1|-|TRBJ1-5|TRBV5-8
CASSLADRAHQPQHF
TGTGCCAGCAGCTTGGCCGACAGGGCCCATCAGCCCCAGCATTTT
>TRBD1|-|TRBJ1-1|TRBV10-1
CASSFDRGNTEAFF
TGCGCCAGCAGTTTTGACAGGGGGAACACTGAAGCTTTCTTT
>-|once|TRBJ2-3|TRBV27
CASSFGVSTDTQYF
TGTGCCAGCAGTTTCGGGGTTAGCACAGATACGCAGTATTTT
>TRBD2|-|TRBJ2-3|TRBV2
CASRDPRDYSTDTQYF
TGTGCCAGCAGAGACCCCCGGGACTATTCCACAGATACGCAGTATTTT
>TRBD2|-|TRBJ2-5|TRBV10-3
CAISWGGGQETQYF
TGTGCCATCAGTTGGGGGGGAGGCCAAGAGACCCAGTACTTC
>TRBD1|-|TRBJ1-1|TRBV2
CASRWTGGREAFF
TGTGCCAGCAGGTGGACAGGCGGCCGTGAAGCTTTCTTT
>TRBD2|-|TRBJ2-2|TRBV6-1
CASSEGTSGRARNTGELFF
TGTGCCAGCAGTGAAGGGACTAGCGGGAGGGCCAGGAACACCGGGGAGCTGTTTTTT
>-|-|TRBJ2-7|TRBV28
CASSLSGRSYEQYF
TGTGCCAGCAGTTTATCTGGGCGCTCCTACGAGCAGTACTTC
>-|-|TRBJ1-2|TRBV9
CASSVEAGADIYGYTF
TGTGCCAGCAGCGTAGAGGCGGGGGCGGACATCTATGGCTACACCTTC
>-|-|TRBJ2-7|TRBV28
CASSFRGKSYEQYF
TGTGCCAGCAGTTTTAGAGGGAAGTCCTACGAGCAGTACTTC
>-|-|TRBJ1-2|TRBV29-1
CSAEPGLGGYTF
TGCAGCGCCGAACCCGGGTTGGGTGGCTACACCTTC
>-|-|TRBJ1-1|TRBV27
CASSLGGWDTEAFF
TGTGCCAGCAGTTTAGGAGGGTGGGACACTGAAGCTTTCTTT
>TRBD1|-|TRBJ2-7|TRBV15
CATSREGTGIYEQYF
TGTGCCACCAGCAGAGAGGGGACAGGGATCTACGAGCAGTACTTC
>-|-|TRBJ1-6|TRBV4-1
CASSQMGLSPLHF
TGCGCCAGCAGCCAGATGGGACTTTCACCCCTCCACTTT
>-|-|TRBJ2-7|TRBV6-4
CASSEGAGREQYF
TGTGCCAGCAGTGAGGGGGCAGGTAGAGAGCAGTACTTC
>TRBD1|-|TRBJ2-7|TRBV12-5
CASGPPGTGGEQYF
TGTGCTAGTGGCCCCCCCGGGACAGGGGGAGAGCAGTACTTC
>TRBD2|-|TRBJ2-7|TRBV19
CASSIGTSGIRQYF
TGTGCCAGTAGTATAGGAACTAGCGGCATTAGGCAGTACTTC
>TRBD2|-|TRBJ2-7|TRBV4-3
CASSQEALAGAYEQYF
TGCGCCAGCAGCCAAGAGGCACTAGCGGGGGCCTACGAGCAGTACTTC
>-|-|TRBJ2-7|TRBV7-9
CASSSGLVSYEQYF
TGTGCCAGCAGCTCCGGACTTGTCTCTTACGAGCAGTACTTC
>TRBD1|-|TRBJ2-1|TRBV9
CASSVAGGAGNEQFF
TGTGCCAGCAGCGTAGCAGGGGGCGCGGGTAATGAGCAGTTCTTC
>-|-|TRBJ2-2|TRBV6-5
CASSYPGGTNTGELFF
TGTGCCAGCAGTTACCCTGGCGGGACGAACACCGGGGAGCTGTTTTTT